The 20 T cell receptor beta chains below all came from one sample that was sequenced in a study of early T cells in non-severe SARS-CoV-2 infection. TCRdb processed the 5' RACE reads anew with MiXCR; each CDR3 protein has one entry. There are 65,000 to 95,000 distinct CDR3 sequences in the sample; around 12% occur only once, and around 16% lies in the top ten. The source was whole blood, collected at baseline. These receptors all come from an adult who was a healthcare worker with PCR-confirmed SARS-CoV-2 infection or an uninfected control (not recorded which). The donor label of this sample is uncertain.

The chain uses TRBV9 and TRBJ2-1; 7 bases match TRBD1. With 4 bases clipped from V and 5 bases from J, the junction kept 12 bases outside the gene matches. Germline assignment: CDR1 SGDLS and CDR2 YYNGEE. The CDR3 is 16 residues long. CDR3 in amino acids: CASSPQNRGMDNEQFF. The CDR3 DNA reads as TGTGCCAGCAGCCCACAGAACAGGGGAATGGACAATGAGCAGTTCTTC.

This rearrangement joins TRBV7-8 to TRBJ2-7; the match to TRBD1 covers 8 bases. The CDR3 extends over 15 amino acids. Per germline, CDR1 SGHVS and CDR2 FQNEAQ. Losses at the gene ends were 1 base for V and 2 bases for J; bases not matched to a gene: 4. CDR3 nucleotide sequence: TGTGCCAGCAGCTTAGGAGGGACAGGCGCCTACGAGCAGTACTTC. It specifies CASSLGGTGAYEQYF.

The chain couples TRBV7-2 to TRBJ2-7, with a possible D match to TRBD2 (6 bases). This CDR3 has 14 residues. The germline V and J ends were trimmed by 5 bases and 7 bases, with 18 bases remaining between them. Germline CDR1 SGHTA, CDR2 FQGNSA. The CDR3 here is CASSPPRPAGEQYF. DNA of the CDR3: TGTGCCAGCAGCCCCCCGAGACCGGCGGGGGAGCAGTACTTC.

The chain employs TRBV19 and TRBJ2-7; no definite D call. Between the trimmed V and J ends, which lost 3 bases and 5 bases, there was a span of 14 bases. This CDR3 has 14 residues. CDR1 LNHDA and CDR2 SQIVND come from the germline V gene (reference sequence). The DNA for the CDR3 is TGTGCCAGTAGTATCGATGGTCCGAAGAACGAGCAGTACTTC. Amino acids: CASSIDGPKNEQYF.

This chain links TRBV4-1 with TRBJ2-2; tentatively, D is TRBD1 (5 bases). Trimming stripped 0 bases from V and 4 bases from J, with 9 bases between. This CDR3 is built from 15 residues. The germline CDR1 and CDR2 sequences are MGHRA and YSYEKL. The CDR3 bases are TGCGCCAGCAGCCAAGATATGACAGTCACCGGGGAGCTGTTTTTT. It specifies CASSQDMTVTGELFF.

This clonotype was observed at least ten times. Compared with germline, one end of the junction differs, possibly owing to a read error. This sequence joins TRBV6-6 and TRBJ1-1; D is unresolved. This CDR3 region has 14 residues. Per germline, CDR1 MNHNY and CDR2 SVGAGI (reference sequence). CDR3 sequence: CASSYLGMNAEAFF. The CDR3 coding sequence is TGTGCCAGCAGTTACCTTGGAATGAACGCTGAAGCTTTCTTT.

This clonotype showed up many times. The genes are TRBV6-5 and TRBJ2-5; D ambiguous. CDR1 is MNHEY and CDR2 is SVGAGI in the germline V gene. This CDR3 is built from 13 residues. V was cut by 2 bases and J by 2 bases, with 6 bases left in between. CDR3 sequence (DNA): TGTGCCAGCAGTTACGACGCACAAGAGACCCAGTACTTC. This translates into CASSYDAQETQYF.

The rearrangement links TRBV4-1 to TRBJ2-2; no definite D call. In germline, CDR1 is MGHRA, CDR2 YSYEKL. The CDR3 extends over 16 amino acids. Between the trimmed V and J ends, which lost 0 bases and 5 bases, there was a span of 13 bases. In nucleotides, the CDR3 is TGCGCCAGCAGCCAAGAAGGTAGAAGAAAGACCGGGGAGCTGTTTTTT. Protein sequence: CASSQEGRRKTGELFF.

This rearrangement joins TRBV7-3 to TRBJ2-1; 13 bases agree with TRBD2. The length of the CDR3 is 15 residues. The junction had 4 bases not matched to a gene; V was cut back by 0 bases and J by 11 bases. Germline CDR1 and CDR2: SGHTA and FQGTGA. CDR3 residues: CASSLTGTSGVQQFF. In nucleotides, the CDR3 is TGTGCCAGCAGCTTAACGGGGACTAGCGGGGTCCAGCAGTTCTTC.

This clonotype came up a few times. The chain couples TRBV9 to TRBJ1-5; the D gene is possibly TRBD1 (5 bases). This CDR3 spans 14 amino acids. V lost 4 bases and J 10 bases, leaving 18 bases between the germline ends. Germline V lookup: CDR1 SGDLS, CDR2 YYNGEE. The CDR3, as DNA: TGTGCCAGCAGCCCTGGGACCGCTCCCCCTCCCCAGCATTTT. Protein sequence: CASSPGTAPPPQHF.

This clonotype was counted between two and nine times. The gene calls are TRBV7-9 and TRBJ2-1; 16 bases align to TRBD2. The germline gives CDR1 SEHNR, CDR2 FQNEAQ (reference sequence). The ends lost 5 bases at V and 6 bases at J; junction bases unmatched: 10. The CDR3 sequence is 18 residues long. The CDR3 loop reads CASSLSGLAGGPGNEQFF. CDR3 bases: TGTGCCAGCAGCCTTTCGGGACTAGCGGGGGGGCCGGGCAATGAGCAGTTCTTC.

This clonotype has just a few counts. The genes are TRBV20-1 and TRBJ2-3; TRBD2 matches at 7 bases. V dropped 6 bases and J dropped 3; count of bases not matched to a gene: 18. The V gene's germline CDR1 is DFQATT and CDR2 SNEGSKA (reference sequence). This CDR3 comprises 17 residues. Written as DNA, the CDR3 is TGCAGTGCCCACATTATTGGGGAGGGCCAGTCAACAGATACGCAGTATTTT. This gives the protein CSAHIIGEGQSTDTQYF.

V and J are TRBV12-5 and TRBJ2-1; tentative D call: TRBD2 (6 bases). The CDR3 length is 14 residues. Trimming shortened V by 6 bases and J by 0 bases, and 9 bases separated the two germline ends. Germline values: CDR1 LGHNT, CDR2 FRNRAP. CDR3: CASGRDFSYNEQFF. The DNA of the CDR3 is TGTGCTAGTGGGCGGGACTTCTCCTACAATGAGCAGTTCTTC.

The CDR3 here is CASSDSVGTDTQYF. As DNA, the CDR3 is TGTGCCAGCAGCGACTCCGTGGGCACAGATACGCAGTATTTT. The rearrangement links TRBV9 to TRBJ2-3; D remains unclear. Looked up from germline, CDR1 is SGDLS and CDR2 is YYNGEE. The V gene lost 3 bases and the J gene lost 1 base, with 9 bases spanning the gap. CDR3 length equals 14 residues.

The chain joins TRBV6-6 to TRBJ2-1; 12 positions agree with TRBD2. Trimming at V came to 5 bases and at J to 0 bases, leaving 8 bases not matched to a gene. Germline CDR1 MNHNY, CDR2 SVGAGI (reference sequence). The CDR3 contains 18 residues. CDR3 sequence reads: CASSHGTSGLGSYNEQFF. DNA of the CDR3: TGTGCCAGCAGTCATGGGACTAGCGGGCTAGGCTCCTACAATGAGCAGTTCTTC.

Written as DNA, the CDR3 is TGTGCCAGCAGTAAGAAACAGGGAACGTCCTACGAGCAGTACTTC. Amino acids: CASSKKQGTSYEQYF. The chain is built from TRBV6-5 and TRBJ2-7; D perhaps matches TRBD1 (6 bases). Trimming took off 5 bases at V and 1 base at J, with 15 bases between the two ends. The CDR3 is 15 residues long. Germline CDR1 is MNHEY and CDR2 is SVGAGI.

This clonotype was counted ten times or more. V is TRBV20-1 and J is TRBJ2-4; 13 bases match TRBD2. V shed 5 bases, J shed 0 bases, and the junction held 10 bases outside the gene matches. The CDR3 runs to 18 residues. The V gene's germline CDR1 is DFQATT and CDR2 SNEGSKA (reference sequence). CDR3 residues: CSAVRLAGGALAKNIQYF. CDR3 nucleotides: TGCAGTGCTGTAAGACTAGCGGGAGGTGCCCTAGCCAAAAACATTCAGTACTTC.

V gene TRBV2 combines with J gene TRBJ2-7, with D perhaps matching TRBD1 or TRBD2 (5 bases each). V lost 8 bases, J lost 2 bases, and 13 bases lay in between. Germline CDR1 is SNHLY and CDR2 is FYNNEI. The CDR3 is made up of 13 amino acids. The DNA for the CDR3 is TGTGCCAGCGTGGCAGGGACCCCCTACGAGCAGTACTTC. This gives the protein CASVAGTPYEQYF. The full variable domain, with the rest looked up from reference TRBV2 and TRBJ2-7, is EPEVTQTPSHQVTQMGQEVILRCVPISNHLYFYWYRQILGQKVEFLVSFYNNEISEKSEIFDDQFSVERPDGSNFTLKIRSTKLEDSAMYFCASVAGTPYEQYFGPGTRLTVT.

About this clonotype: This may arise from a read error, as a much more abundant clone is one base away. This sequence joins TRBV20-1 and TRBJ2-7, with unresolved D. This CDR3 region has 14 residues. V lost 4 bases, J lost 2 bases, and 15 bases lay in between. Germline-derived CDR1 and CDR2 are DFQATT and SNEGSKA (reference sequence). The CDR3 loop is CSAKPLEEAYEQYF. The CDR3 bases are TGCAGTGCTAAACCCCTAGAGGAAGCCTACGAGCAGTACTTC.

This clonotype was seen more than once but under ten times. CDR3 DNA: TGTGCCAGCAGCGTTGAGAGCTCCTACAATGAGCAGTTCTTC. It is translated as CASSVESSYNEQFF. This chain connects TRBV9 to TRBJ2-1; D unclear. CDR3 size: 14 residues. Germline CDR1 reads SGDLS; CDR2 reads YYNGEE. The V and J ends lost 2 bases and 0 bases respectively, with 6 bases between them.